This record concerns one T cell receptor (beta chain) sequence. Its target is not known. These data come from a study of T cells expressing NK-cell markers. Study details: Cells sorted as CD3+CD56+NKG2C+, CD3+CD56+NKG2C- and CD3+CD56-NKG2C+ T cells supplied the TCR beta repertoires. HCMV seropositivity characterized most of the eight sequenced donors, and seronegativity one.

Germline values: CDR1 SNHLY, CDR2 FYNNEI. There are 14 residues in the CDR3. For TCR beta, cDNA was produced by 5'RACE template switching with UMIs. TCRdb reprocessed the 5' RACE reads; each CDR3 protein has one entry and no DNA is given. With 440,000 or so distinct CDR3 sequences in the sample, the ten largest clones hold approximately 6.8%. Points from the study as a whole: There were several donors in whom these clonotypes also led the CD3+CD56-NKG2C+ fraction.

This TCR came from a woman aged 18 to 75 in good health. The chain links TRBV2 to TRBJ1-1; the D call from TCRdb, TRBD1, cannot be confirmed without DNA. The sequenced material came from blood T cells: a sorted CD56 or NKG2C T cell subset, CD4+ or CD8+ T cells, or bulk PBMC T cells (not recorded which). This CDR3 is CASIYGPGQSEAFF.